The 24 T cell receptor beta chains listed next were all sequenced from one sample in a study of cytomegalovirus exposure and HLA in healthy donors. Primers: 60 Vbeta forward and 13 Jbeta reverse. Data came from immunoSEQ multiplex PCR; TCRdb stores just in-frame clones and leaves some out. This table holds more than 110,000 clones, approximately 84% found once. Sequenced sample: PBMCs. These receptors were obtained from a man aged 25-45 years in good health and CMV-seropositive.

The chain employs TRBV27 and TRBJ2-7, with D perhaps TRBD2 (5 bases). Trimming shortened V by 3 bases and J by 0 bases, and 15 bases separated the two germline ends. CDR1 MNHEY and CDR2 SMNVEV come from the germline V gene (reference sequence). The CDR3 extends over 16 amino acids. The CDR3 is CASSFSSPGSSYEQYF. The DNA for the CDR3 is TGTGCCAGCAGTTTCTCCTCCCCGGGGAGCTCCTACGAGCAGTACTTC.

This chain joins TRBV7-3 and TRBJ2-7, with D possibly TRBD1 on 6 matching bases. The CDR3 covers 14 residues. CDR1 is SGHTA, CDR2 FQGTGA, per germline. V was shortened by 4 bases and J by 2 bases, with 12 bases between the two germline ends. Written as DNA, the CDR3 is TGTGCCAGCAGCTCCCACAGGGCCCCCTACGAGCAGTACTTC. It yields the protein CASSSHRAPYEQYF.

The J gene is TRBJ1-1, the V gene TRBV5-6; 8 bases agree with TRBD1. This CDR3 is built from 14 residues. After removal of 2 bases from V and 5 bases from J, the junction contained 5 bases not matched to a gene. Germline V gene data show CDR1 as SGHDT and CDR2 as YYEEEE. CDR3 amino acids: CASSFGQGSTEAFF. The CDR3 nucleotides are TGTGCCAGCAGCTTCGGACAGGGCAGTACTGAAGCTTTCTTT.

Points on this clone: The germline gene is not matched at one end of the junction; a read error may be the cause. The J gene is TRBJ2-3, the V gene TRBV2, with 7 bases aligning to TRBD1. The CDR3 runs to 12 residues. Germline assignment: CDR1 SNHLY and CDR2 FYNNEI. The chain's CDR3 is CASSEGIRDSNF. CDR3 DNA sequence: TGTGCCAGCAGTGAGGGGATTCGGGACAGCAATTTT. Supplemented by reference TRBV2 and TRBJ2-3, the full variable domain reads EPEVTQTPSHQVTQMGQEVILRCVPISNHLYFYWYRQILGQKVEFLVSFYNNEISEKSEIFDDQFSVERPDGSNFTLKIRSTKLEDSAMYFCASSEGIRDSNFGPGTRLTVL.

This clone was seen just once. V usage is TRBV28 and J usage is TRBJ2-5, with TRBD2 identical over 11 bases. The last part of the DNA fits TRBJ2-7 better; the J call may be wrong. The CDR3 sequence is 15 residues long. Germline loops: CDR1 MDHEN, CDR2 SYDVKM. This CDR3 reads CASSAIVAGGYEQYF. DNA of the CDR3: TGTGCCAGCAGTGCTATAGTAGCGGGAGGGTACGAGCAGTACTTC.

This chain joins TRBV5-4 and TRBJ2-5; no clear D gene. Germline loops: CDR1 SGHNT, CDR2 YYREEE (reference sequence). V lost 1 base and J 0 bases, leaving 7 bases between the germline ends. The CDR3 consists of 14 residues. In nucleotides, the CDR3 is TGTGCCAGCAGCTTGAGAGGTAACCAAGAGACCCAGTACTTC. This codes for CASSLRGNQETQYF.

The chain uses TRBV10-1 and TRBJ2-7; weak D call: TRBD2 (6 bases). This CDR3 region has 14 residues. CDR1 and CDR2 from the germline V gene are WNHNN and SYGVQD (reference sequence). Trimming left V 4 bases short and J 7 bases short, with 17 bases between. The CDR3 loop reads CASSAGGDPSEQYF. Written as DNA, the CDR3 is TGCGCCAGCAGTGCAGGAGGGGACCCATCTGAGCAGTACTTC.

This sequence joins TRBV7-8 and TRBJ1-1, with a tentative D call TRBD1 (6 bases). With 5 bases removed from V and 2 bases from J, the gap between germline ends came to 12 bases. This CDR3 comprises 14 residues. CDR1 SGHVS and CDR2 FQNEAQ come from the germline V gene. The CDR3 reads CASSLGQPNTEAFF. DNA for the CDR3: TGTGCCAGCAGCCTAGGACAGCCTAACACTGAAGCTTTCTTT.

A single count supports this clone. This chain connects TRBV6-1 to TRBJ2-7, with 9 bases fitting TRBD1. Germline loops: CDR1 MNHNS, CDR2 SASEGT. The CDR3 totals 15 residues. The V and J ends lost 6 bases and 6 bases, in that order; junction bases with no gene match: 12. The CDR3 loop reads CASSRGQGTTTEQYF. CDR3 nucleotides: TGTGCCAGCAGCCGCGGACAGGGGACAACTACCGAGCAGTACTTC.

The CDR3 DNA follows: TGTGCCAGCAGCTTGGGCGCGGGAGAAGGAGATACGCAGTATTTT. Protein sequence: CASSLGAGEGDTQYF. J is TRBJ2-3 and V is TRBV5-4, with 7 bases matching TRBD2. The CDR3 spans 15 residues. With 0 bases clipped from V and 5 bases from J, the junction kept 6 bases outside the gene matches. Germline V gene sequence: CDR1 SGHNT, CDR2 YYREEE (reference sequence).

The chain couples TRBV28 to TRBJ1-4, with 10 bases lining up with TRBD1. CDR3 length: 19 amino acids. The V gene end was trimmed by 2 bases and the J gene end by 7 bases; junction bases not matched to a gene: 16. CDR1 MDHEN and CDR2 SYDVKM come from the germline V gene. CDR3 region: CASSLPPGQGSTGVEKLFF. The CDR3 DNA sequence: TGTGCCAGCAGTTTACCTCCGGGACAGGGGAGTACGGGGGTTGAAAAACTGTTTTTT.

V gene TRBV5-5 combines with J gene TRBJ2-7, with 7 bases identical to TRBD1. This CDR3 is 14 amino acids long. Germline V gives CDR1 SGHKS, CDR2 YYEKEE (reference sequence). With V trimmed by 2 bases and J by 2 bases, 4 bases remained unmatched. CDR3 nucleotides: TGTGCCAGCAGCTTCGGGACAGAAGCCTACGAGCAGTACTTC. Translation gives CASSFGTEAYEQYF.

J is TRBJ1-5 and V is TRBV27; 7 bases line up with TRBD1. The CDR3 extends over 16 amino acids. V lost 4 bases and J lost 3; bases outside the gene matches: 9. Germline CDR1 and CDR2: MNHEY and SMNVEV (reference sequence). For the CDR3, the DNA is TGTGCCAGCAGTTCCGGAACAGGGGAGAACAATCAGCCCCAGCATTTT. Its protein is CASSSGTGENNQPQHF.

This clone was recorded a few times. Other DNA sequences of this sample code for an identical CDR3. This chain uses TRBV18 with TRBJ2-7, with 9 bases aligning to TRBD1. Germline trimming cut 3 bases from V and 2 bases from J; bases unmatched to any gene: 2. The CDR3 has 14 amino acids. CDR1 KGHSH and CDR2 LQKENI come from the germline V gene. CDR3 region: CASSPGTGTYEQYF. In DNA form, the CDR3 reads TGTGCCAGCTCACCGGGGACAGGGACCTACGAGCAGTACTTC.

V usage is TRBV9 and J usage is TRBJ2-2; D uncertain. V gave up 0 bases and J gave up 1 base, with 10 bases separating them. Per the germline V gene, CDR1 is SGDLS and CDR2 is YYNGEE. The CDR3 totals 16 residues. CDR3 coding DNA: TGTGCCAGCAGCGTAGCCCCGCCGGGGAACACCGGGGAGCTGTTTTTT. Protein: CASSVAPPGNTGELFF.

The chain links TRBV9 to TRBJ2-7; D possibly corresponds to TRBD2 (5 bases). Germline assignment: CDR1 SGDLS and CDR2 YYNGEE. V was cut by 3 bases and J by 6 bases, with 13 bases left in between. This CDR3 is 13 amino acids long. The CDR3 coding sequence is TGTGCCAGCAGCGCCGGGAACTACGGCGAGCAGTACTTC. This sequence encodes CASSAGNYGEQYF.

The genes are TRBV2 and TRBJ1-4; D is perhaps TRBD1 (6 bases). Germline loops: CDR1 SNHLY, CDR2 FYNNEI. There are 14 residues in the CDR3. The V end was cut by 9 bases, the J end by 5 bases, with 16 bases between. CDR3 DNA: TGTGCCAGTAGAAAACAGGGCGTAAATGAAAAACTGTTTTTT. As protein: CASRKQGVNEKLFF.

The rearrangement links TRBV5-1 to TRBJ1-5; maybe TRBD1 (5 bases). Germline CDR1 is SGHRS and CDR2 is YFSETQ. The CDR3 contains 14 residues. Trimming stripped 4 bases from V and 4 bases from J, with 12 bases between. CDR3 sequence (DNA): TGCGCCAGCAGCCCGGGACTCATAAATCAGCCCCAGCATTTT. Protein product: CASSPGLINQPQHF.

The V and J genes are TRBV5-1 and TRBJ2-5, with D possibly matching TRBD2 (7 bases). CDR1 and CDR2 (germline): SGHRS, YFSETQ. Trimming cost V 6 bases and J 1 base, with 16 bases left between them. This CDR3 spans 15 amino acids. CDR3 protein: CASIPGGRGQETQYF. CDR3 DNA sequence: TGCGCCAGCATCCCGGGGGGCAGGGGCCAAGAGACCCAGTACTTC.

This clone has only a few counts. CDR3 protein: CASMLGSILTATDTQYF. Here the CDR3 DNA reads TGTGCCAGCATGCTGGGTAGCATCCTAACCGCCACAGATACGCAGTATTTT. The chain has TRBV7-9 and TRBJ2-3; no reliable D call. V was trimmed by 7 bases and J by 2 bases, leaving 22 bases between them. Germline V lookup: CDR1 SEHNR, CDR2 FQNEAQ (reference sequence). The CDR3 is 17 amino acids.

The V call is TRBV2, the J call TRBJ1-4; 10 bases are shared with TRBD1. V lost 6 bases and J lost 2; bases outside the gene matches: 3. This CDR3 is built from 15 residues. The V gene's germline CDR1 is SNHLY and CDR2 FYNNEI. CDR3 DNA sequence: TGTGCCAGCAGGGACAGGGGGGGCACTAATGAAAAACTGTTTTTT. It codes for CASRDRGGTNEKLFF.

The chain joins TRBV28 to TRBJ2-1; 7 bases line up with TRBD2. The V segment lost 4 bases and the J segment 5 bases; nucleotides outside the gene matches: 8. The CDR3 is 15 residues long. The V gene's germline CDR1 is MDHEN and CDR2 SYDVKM. This chain's CDR3 is CASSSPSGQNNEQFF. In DNA, the CDR3 is TGTGCCAGCAGTTCTCCTAGCGGCCAAAACAATGAGCAGTTCTTC.

The V call is TRBV7-6, the J call TRBJ2-7, with TRBD1 identical over 7 bases. The CDR3 is 14 residues long. The junction had 0 bases not matched to a gene; V was cut back by 1 base and J by 0 bases. Germline loops: CDR1 SGHVS, CDR2 FNYEAQ. CDR3 in DNA: TGTGCCAGCAGCTTAGACAGGGGCTCCTACGAGCAGTACTTC. As protein: CASSLDRGSYEQYF.

The CDR3: CASSFTSDPYEQYF. CDR3 nucleotides: TGCGCCAGCAGCTTCACTAGCGACCCCTACGAGCAGTACTTC. The rearrangement links TRBV5-1 to TRBJ2-7, with TRBD2 matching over 7 bases. The CDR3 is made up of 14 amino acids. V shed 2 bases, J shed 2 bases, and the junction held 4 bases outside the gene matches. The germline V gene encodes CDR1 SGHRS and CDR2 YFSETQ.